This is a list of T cell receptor beta chains from one sample in a study of CD8+CD57+ T cells in acquired aplastic anemia. TCRdb redid the calling of the reads with MiXCR, one entry per CDR3 protein. The profile shows hundreds of thousands of distinct CDR3 sequences, about two thirds of them singletons. Material: sorted CD4+, CD8+, or CD8+CD57+ T cells (not recorded which) from PBMCs. The receptor source for this set is a human donor in good health, serving as a control. Both conserved end residues are part of each CDR3. The order of the fields is D gene, J gene, V gene, clone size, CDR3 DNA, CDR3 protein. D genes are given only for firm matches. Size tells how often a clone was seen (once, few, many) or the class of an expanded clone, and some rows leave it out.

d_gene: TRBD2
j_gene: TRBJ2-3
v_gene: TRBV7-2
abundance: -
CDR3nt: TGTGCCAGCAGCTTACTTATTGGCGGGAGAGAAGCAGATACGCAGTATTTT
CDR3aa: CASSLLIGGREADTQYF

d_gene: -
j_gene: TRBJ1-5
v_gene: TRBV20-1
abundance: once
CDR3nt: TGCAGCGTTGGGGCCGAGGTAGATCCGCCCCAGCATTTT
CDR3aa: CSVGAEVDPPQHF

d_gene: -
j_gene: TRBJ1-1
v_gene: TRBV3-1
abundance: few
CDR3nt: TGTGCCAGCAGCTCAAACTCGGAGACTGAAGCTTTCTTT
CDR3aa: CASSSNSETEAFF

d_gene: -
j_gene: TRBJ2-1
v_gene: TRBV25-1
abundance: -
CDR3nt: TGTGCCAGCAGTGAAACAGGGCTCAATGAGCAGTTCTTC
CDR3aa: CASSETGLNEQFF

d_gene: -
j_gene: TRBJ2-1
v_gene: TRBV25-1
abundance: -
CDR3nt: TGTGCCAGCAGTGATAGGTCCGGTTTCTTGGATGAGCAGTTCTTC
CDR3aa: CASSDRSGFLDEQFF

d_gene: -
j_gene: TRBJ1-6
v_gene: TRBV15
abundance: -
CDR3nt: TGTGCCACCAGCAGAGATAAAGCCAAGTGGCGGGGTAGTTCACCCCTCCACTTT
CDR3aa: CATSRDKAKWRGSSPLHF

d_gene: TRBD1
j_gene: TRBJ1-5
v_gene: TRBV20-1
abundance: many
CDR3nt: TGCAGTGCGGGCAAACAGGGGAGTGGGGGTCAGCCCCAGCATTTT
CDR3aa: CSAGKQGSGGQPQHF

d_gene: -
j_gene: TRBJ1-4
v_gene: TRBV7-8
abundance: -
CDR3nt: TGTGCCAGCAGCTTAAGACATAGCGGGGAAAAAATGAGCTTT
CDR3aa: CASSLRHSGEKMSF

d_gene: -
j_gene: TRBJ1-5
v_gene: TRBV5-6
abundance: -
CDR3nt: TGTGCCAGCAGCTTGCAGGGGTCTGAGCCCCAGCATTTT
CDR3aa: CASSLQGSEPQHF

d_gene: -
j_gene: TRBJ2-5
v_gene: TRBV2
abundance: -
CDR3nt: TGTGCCAGCAGCGCTCTCGAGACCCAGTACTTC
CDR3aa: CASSALETQYF